Listed below are T cell receptor beta chains from one sample, sequenced in a study of blood T cell repertoires in COVID-19. The data were produced by immunoSEQ multiplex PCR, yet TCRdb's version contains in-frame clones alone and is incomplete. The top ten hold 4% to 5% of the sample, which has 270,000 or so clones, roughly nine tenths seen once. Input material: peripheral blood. The receptors shown here come from a woman aged 40-49 years who had recovered from COVID-19. CDR3s include the opening cysteine and the closing phenylalanine or tryptophan. The D gene is left open where the match is weak. Expanded clones are given a class, and other clones once, few, many or no size at all.

V gene	J gene	D gene	clone size	CDR3 protein	CDR3 DNA
TRBV7-3	TRBJ1-1	NA	NA	CASSFTGPAEAFF	TGTGCCAGCAGCTTTACAGGTCCGGCTGAAGCTTTCTTT
TRBV11-2	TRBJ2-2	TRBD2	NA	CASSPRLAGGTGELFF	TGTGCCAGCAGCCCTCGACTAGCGGGGGGCACCGGGGAGCTGTTTTTT
TRBV24-1	TRBJ2-1	NA	once	CATSGLVHNEQFF	TGTGCCACCAGTGGATTAGTGCACAATGAGCAGTTCTTC
TRBV5-1	TRBJ2-3	TRBD2	NA	CASSLAGGSDTQYF	TGCGCCAGCAGCTTGGCGGGAGGGTCAGATACGCAGTATTTT
TRBV19	TRBJ1-2	TRBD1	NA	CASRPGTGGEDGYTF	TGTGCCAGTAGACCCGGGACAGGTGGGGAAGATGGCTACACCTTC
TRBV15	TRBJ1-1	TRBD1	NA	CATSRSDRGNTEAFF	TGTGCCACCAGCAGATCGGACAGGGGGAACACTGAAGCTTTCTTT
TRBV6-6	TRBJ2-3	TRBD2	NA	CASSAGGNTDTQYF	TGTGCCAGCTCGGCGGGAGGGAACACAGATACGCAGTATTTT
TRBV5-1	TRBJ1-2	NA	few	CASSLDDGGLYGYTF	TGCGCCAGCAGCTTGGATGATGGGGGACTCTATGGCTACACCTTC
TRBV9	TRBJ2-1	TRBD2	NA	CASSVAGDKREGEQFF	TGTGCCAGCAGCGTAGCTGGAGATAAGCGGGAGGGTGAGCAGTTCTTC
TRBV6-5	TRBJ1-1	TRBD1	NA	CASSSAGTGGEEAFF	TGTGCCAGCAGTTCGGCCGGGACAGGGGGCGAGGAGGCTTTCTTT
TRBV18	TRBJ2-1	NA	few	CASSPPIREQFF	TGTGCCAGCTCACCACCGATACGGGAGCAGTTCTTC
TRBV6-4	TRBJ2-1	TRBD2	few	CASSDSSSGGNEQFF	TGTGCCAGCAGTGACTCCTCTAGCGGGGGCAATGAGCAGTTCTTC
TRBV9	TRBJ2-3	TRBD1	NA	CASSGSTGVDTQYF	TGTGCCAGCAGCGGATCTACAGGGGTGGATACGCAGTATTTT
TRBV5-1	TRBJ2-2	TRBD1	once	CASSLEQGQGGTGELFF	TGCGCCAGCAGCCTCGAGCAGGGACAGGGTGGTACCGGGGAGCTGTTTTTT
TRBV4-3	TRBJ2-2	NA	NA	CASSQESETGNTGELFF	TGCGCCAGCAGCCAAGAATCAGAGACTGGGAACACCGGGGAGCTGTTTTTT
TRBV3-1/TRBV3-2	TRBJ2-5	NA	NA	CASSRSTGTKETQYF	TGTGCCAGCAGCCGTTCCACCGGGACAAAAGAGACCCAGTACTTC
TRBV6-2/TRBV6-3	TRBJ1-2	NA	NA	CASSYPVMSGENYGYTF	TGTGCCAGCAGTTACCCTGTGATGTCAGGGGAAAACTATGGCTACACCTTC
TRBV18	TRBJ1-1	NA	NA	CASSRASGAEAFF	TGTGCCAGCTCACGGGCCTCAGGGGCTGAAGCTTTCTTT
TRBV6-2/TRBV6-3	TRBJ1-1	NA	once	CASSWARRAFF	TGTGCCAGCAGTTGGGCAAGGAGGGCTTTCTTT
TRBV9	TRBJ2-5	TRBD2	NA	CASSVALGGGVQETQYF	TGTGCCAGCAGCGTAGCCCTTGGCGGGGGGGTCCAAGAGACCCAGTACTTC
TRBV10-3	TRBJ2-3	NA	NA	CATSSSQGGFTDTQYF	TGTGCCACATCGTCTTCGCAGGGGGGTTTCACAGATACGCAGTATTTT
TRBV20-1	TRBJ2-1	NA	NA	CSASQGLEQFF	TGCAGTGCTAGCCAGGGTCTTGAGCAGTTCTTC
TRBV9	TRBJ1-3	NA	NA	CASSVTGGHSGNTIYF	TGTGCCAGCAGCGTAACCGGGGGTCACTCTGGAAACACCATATATTTT
TRBV20-1	TRBJ2-5	NA	NA	CSALEMETQYF	TGCAGTGCCCTGGAGATGGAGACCCAGTACTTC
TRBV7-3	TRBJ1-6	TRBD1	NA	CASSLQGTFGSPLHF	TGTGCCAGCAGCCTACAGGGGACTTTTGGTTCACCCCTCCACTTT
TRBV2	TRBJ1-2	NA	NA	CASSDRANYGYTF	TGTGCCAGCAGTGACAGGGCCAACTATGGCTACACCTTC
TRBV27	TRBJ2-2	NA	NA	CASSFAGGNTGELFF	TGTGCCAGCAGTTTTGCAGGTGGTAACACCGGGGAGCTGTTTTTT
TRBV27	TRBJ1-2	NA	NA	CASSAGYGYTF	TGTGCCAGCAGTGCAGGGTATGGCTACACCTTC
TRBV18	TRBJ1-1	NA	few	CASSPVDTDTEAFF	TGTGCCAGCTCACCAGTAGATACCGACACTGAAGCTTTCTTT
TRBV6-1	TRBJ1-1	TRBD1	NA	CASSEVAGGSETEAFF	TGTGCCAGCAGTGAAGTAGCAGGGGGATCCGAGACTGAAGCTTTCTTT
TRBV2	TRBJ2-3	NA	NA	CARAPQEGSDTQYF	TGTGCCAGGGCCCCCCAAGAGGGTTCAGATACGCAGTATTTT
TRBV7-8	TRBJ2-2	NA	NA	CASSPNLGELFF	TGTGCCAGCAGCCCCAACTTGGGGGAGCTGTTTTTT
TRBV6-1	TRBJ1-1	NA	NA	CASSERGTQAFF	TGTGCCAGCAGTGAAAGGGGGACCCAAGCTTTCTTT
TRBV3-1/TRBV3-2	TRBJ2-5	NA	NA	CASSLPQGIQETQYF	TGTGCCAGCAGCCTGCCCCAGGGAATCCAAGAGACCCAGTACTTC
TRBV14	TRBJ2-5	NA	NA	CASSQLSNFQETQYF	TGTGCCAGCAGCCAGCTTTCCAACTTCCAAGAGACCCAGTACTTC
TRBV5-5	TRBJ2-2	NA	once	CASSLGQNTGELFF	TGTGCCAGCAGCTTGGGACAGAACACCGGGGAGCTGTTTTTT
TRBV5-6	TRBJ2-2	TRBD1	NA	CASRLLTGSGTGELFF	TGTGCCAGCAGACTACTGACAGGGTCGGGTACCGGGGAGCTGTTTTTT
TRBV27	TRBJ2-2	TRBD2	once	CASSSYFAGGQGSGELFF	TGTGCCAGCAGTTCCTACTTTGCGGGGGGCCAGGGCTCCGGGGAGCTGTTTTTT
TRBV18	TRBJ1-2	NA	once	CASSPLDSHYGYTF	TGTGCCAGCTCACCACTGGACAGCCACTATGGCTACACCTTC
TRBV3-1/TRBV3-2	TRBJ2-3	NA	NA	CASSPWPPSDTQYF	TGTGCCAGCAGCCCCTGGCCGCCCTCGGATACGCAGTATTTT
TRBV29-1	TRBJ1-2	NA	NA	CSVEFANYGYTF	TGCAGCGTTGAATTCGCTAACTATGGCTACACCTTC
TRBV5-6	TRBJ2-1	NA	few	CASNAVAEIYNEQFF	TGTGCCAGCAACGCAGTAGCGGAAATTTACAATGAGCAGTTCTTC
TRBV7-2	TRBJ1-2	NA	NA	CASSRGVPYGYTF	TGTGCCAGCAGTCGAGGTGTACCATATGGCTACACCTTC
TRBV25-1	TRBJ2-5	NA	NA	CASSVGTSASETQYF	TGTGCCAGCAGTGTCGGGACAAGCGCATCAGAGACCCAGTACTTC
TRBV30	TRBJ1-5	NA	NA	CAWSVSPGGGNQPQHF	TGTGCCTGGAGTGTAAGTCCTGGGGGGGGCAATCAGCCCCAGCATTTT
TRBV6-1	TRBJ1-6	NA	NA	CASSERTEVF	TGTGCCAGCAGTGAACGGACAGAAGTCTTT
TRBV7-9	TRBJ2-1	TRBD1	few	CASSETGGIYNEQFF	TGTGCCAGCAGCGAAACAGGGGGAATATACAATGAGCAGTTCTTC
TRBV7-9	TRBJ2-3	TRBD2	once	CASSRSGEFTDTQYF	TGTGCCAGCAGCCGCAGCGGGGAGTTCACAGATACGCAGTATTTT
TRBV5-1	TRBJ2-1	TRBD2	few	CASSLTPTSGRYNEQFF	TGCGCCAGCAGCTTGACCCCCACTAGCGGGAGGTACAATGAGCAGTTCTTC
TRBV10-1	TRBJ2-3	NA	once	CATSPAGRVDTQYF	TGCGCCACCTCCCCGGCGGGGCGGGTAGATACGCAGTATTTT
TRBV4-2	TRBJ2-3	TRBD2	NA	CASSQEGTTTDTQYF	TGTGCCAGCAGCCAAGAAGGGACTACCACAGATACGCAGTATTTT
TRBV29-1	TRBJ1-1	NA	NA	CSVEDTGFSAFF	TGCAGCGTTGAAGATACAGGATTTTCAGCTTTCTTT